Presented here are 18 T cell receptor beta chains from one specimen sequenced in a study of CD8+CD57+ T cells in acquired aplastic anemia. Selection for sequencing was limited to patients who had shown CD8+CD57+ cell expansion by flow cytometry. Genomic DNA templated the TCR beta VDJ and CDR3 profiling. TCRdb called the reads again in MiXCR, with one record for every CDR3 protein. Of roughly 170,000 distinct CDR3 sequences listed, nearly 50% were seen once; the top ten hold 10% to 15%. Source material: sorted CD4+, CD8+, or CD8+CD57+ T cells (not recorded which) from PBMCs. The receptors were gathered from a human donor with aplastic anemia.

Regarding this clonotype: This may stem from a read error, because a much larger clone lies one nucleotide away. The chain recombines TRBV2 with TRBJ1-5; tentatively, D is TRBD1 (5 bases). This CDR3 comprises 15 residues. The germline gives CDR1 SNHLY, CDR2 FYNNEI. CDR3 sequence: CANSRGAGPNQPQHF. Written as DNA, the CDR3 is TGCGCCAACAGCCGCGGGGCAGGGCCTAATCAGCCCCAGCATTTT.

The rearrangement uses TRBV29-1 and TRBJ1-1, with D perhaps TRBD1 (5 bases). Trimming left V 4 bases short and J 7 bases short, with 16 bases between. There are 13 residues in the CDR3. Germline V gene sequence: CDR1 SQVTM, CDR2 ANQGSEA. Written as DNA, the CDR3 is TGCAGCGTTGGTTGGGACTACTACCTTGAAGCTTTCTTT. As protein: CSVGWDYYLEAFF.

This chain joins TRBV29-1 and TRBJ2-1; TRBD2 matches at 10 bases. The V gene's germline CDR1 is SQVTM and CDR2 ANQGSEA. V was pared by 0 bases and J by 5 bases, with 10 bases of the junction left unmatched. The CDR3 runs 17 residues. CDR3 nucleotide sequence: TGCAGCGTTGAAGATCACGACGGGACTAGCGTTAACAATGAGCAGTTCTTC. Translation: CSVEDHDGTSVNNEQFF.

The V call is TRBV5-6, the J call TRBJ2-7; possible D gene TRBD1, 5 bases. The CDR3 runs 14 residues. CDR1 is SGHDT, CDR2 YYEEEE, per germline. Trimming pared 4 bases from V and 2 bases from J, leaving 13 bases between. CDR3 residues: CASSPWTRTYEQYF. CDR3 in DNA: TGTGCCAGCAGCCCCTGGACACGAACCTACGAGCAGTACTTC.

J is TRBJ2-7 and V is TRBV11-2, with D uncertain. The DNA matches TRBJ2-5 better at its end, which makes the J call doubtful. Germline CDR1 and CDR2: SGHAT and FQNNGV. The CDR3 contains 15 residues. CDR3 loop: CASSLDRRSSETQYF. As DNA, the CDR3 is TGTGCCAGCAGCTTAGATCGTCGGAGCTCGGAGACCCAGTACTTC.

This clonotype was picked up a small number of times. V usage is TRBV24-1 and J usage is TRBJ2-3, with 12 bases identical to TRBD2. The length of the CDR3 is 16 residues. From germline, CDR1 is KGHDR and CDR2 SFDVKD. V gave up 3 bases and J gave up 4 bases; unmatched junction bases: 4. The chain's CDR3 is CATSDRLAGEADTQYF. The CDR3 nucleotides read TGTGCCACCAGTGATCGACTAGCGGGAGAAGCAGATACGCAGTATTTT.

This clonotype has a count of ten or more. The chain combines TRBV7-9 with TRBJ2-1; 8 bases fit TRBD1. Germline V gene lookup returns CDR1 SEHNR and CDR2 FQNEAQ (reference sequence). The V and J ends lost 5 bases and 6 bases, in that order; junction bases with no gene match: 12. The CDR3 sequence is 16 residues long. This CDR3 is CASSPRLVTGGNEQFF. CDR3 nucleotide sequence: TGTGCCAGCAGCCCACGGTTGGTCACAGGGGGCAATGAGCAGTTCTTC. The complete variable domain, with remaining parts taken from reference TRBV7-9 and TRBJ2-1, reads DTGVSQNPRHKITKRGQNVTFRCDPISEHNRLYWYRQTLGQGPEFLTYFQNEAQLEKSRLLSDRFSAERPKGSFSTLEIQRTEQGDSAMYLCASSPRLVTGGNEQFFGPGTRLTVL.

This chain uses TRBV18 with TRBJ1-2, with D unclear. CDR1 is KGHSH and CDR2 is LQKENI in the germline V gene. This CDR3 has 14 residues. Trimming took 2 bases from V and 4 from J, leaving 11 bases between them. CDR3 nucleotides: TGTGCCAGCTCACCAAAGGCTCTTGGCTATGGCTACACCTTC. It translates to CASSPKALGYGYTF.

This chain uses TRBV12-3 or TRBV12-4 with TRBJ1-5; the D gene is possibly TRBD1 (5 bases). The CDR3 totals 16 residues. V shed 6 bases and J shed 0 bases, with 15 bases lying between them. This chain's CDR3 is CASSPGGGNSNQPQHF. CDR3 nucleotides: TGTGCCAGCAGCCCAGGTGGGGGGAATAGCAATCAGCCCCAGCATTTT.

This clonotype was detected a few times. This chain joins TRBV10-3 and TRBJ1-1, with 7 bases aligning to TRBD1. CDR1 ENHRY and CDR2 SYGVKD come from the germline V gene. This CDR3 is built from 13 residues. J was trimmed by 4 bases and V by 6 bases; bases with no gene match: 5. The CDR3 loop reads CAISYDRATEAFF. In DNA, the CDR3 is TGTGCCATCAGCTACGACAGGGCCACTGAAGCTTTCTTT.

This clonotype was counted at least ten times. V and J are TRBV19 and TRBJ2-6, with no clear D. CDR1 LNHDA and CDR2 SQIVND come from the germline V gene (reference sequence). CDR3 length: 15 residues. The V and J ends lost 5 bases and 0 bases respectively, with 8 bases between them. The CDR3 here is CASSPDLSGANVLTF. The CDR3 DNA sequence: TGTGCCAGTAGTCCCGACCTCTCTGGGGCCAACGTCCTGACTTTC.

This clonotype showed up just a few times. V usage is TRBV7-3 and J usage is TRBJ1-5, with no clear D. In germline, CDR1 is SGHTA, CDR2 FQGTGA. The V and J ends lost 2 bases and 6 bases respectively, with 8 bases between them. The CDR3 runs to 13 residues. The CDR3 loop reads CASSLAGGQPQHF. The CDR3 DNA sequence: TGTGCCAGCAGCTTAGCAGGCGGTCAGCCCCAGCATTTT.

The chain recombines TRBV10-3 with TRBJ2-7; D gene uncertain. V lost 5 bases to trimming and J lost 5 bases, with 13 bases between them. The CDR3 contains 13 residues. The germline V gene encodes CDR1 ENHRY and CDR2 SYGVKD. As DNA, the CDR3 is TGTGCCATCAGTCCGACATGGGTCAACGAGCAGTACTTC. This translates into CAISPTWVNEQYF.

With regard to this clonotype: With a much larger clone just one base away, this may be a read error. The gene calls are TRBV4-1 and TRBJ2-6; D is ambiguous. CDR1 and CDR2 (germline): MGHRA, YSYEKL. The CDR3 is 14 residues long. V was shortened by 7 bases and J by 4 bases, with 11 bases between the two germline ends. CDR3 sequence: CASKSSIGANVLTF. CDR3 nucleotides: TGCGCCAGCAAGAGTAGCATCGGGGCCAACGTCCTGACTTTC.

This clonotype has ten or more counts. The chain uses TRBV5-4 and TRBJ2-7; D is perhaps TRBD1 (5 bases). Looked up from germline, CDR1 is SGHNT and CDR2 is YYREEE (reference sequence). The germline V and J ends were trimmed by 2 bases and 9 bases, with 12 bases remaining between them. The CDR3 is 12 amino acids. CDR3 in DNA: TGTGCCAGCAGCTTCCAGGGTAAAGCGCAGTACTTC. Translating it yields CASSFQGKAQYF.

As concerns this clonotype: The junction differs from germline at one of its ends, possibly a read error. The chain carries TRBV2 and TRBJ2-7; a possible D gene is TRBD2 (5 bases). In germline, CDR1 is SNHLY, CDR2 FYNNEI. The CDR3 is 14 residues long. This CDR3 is CASGEGVESYEQYF. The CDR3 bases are TGTGCCAGCGGTGAGGGAGTAGAGTCCTACGAGCAGTACTTC.

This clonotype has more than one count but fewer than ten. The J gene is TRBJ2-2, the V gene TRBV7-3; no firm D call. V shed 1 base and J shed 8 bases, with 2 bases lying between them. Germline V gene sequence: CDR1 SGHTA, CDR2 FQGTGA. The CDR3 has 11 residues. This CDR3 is CASSLKGELFF. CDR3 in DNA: TGTGCCAGCAGCTTAAAGGGGGAGCTGTTTTTT.

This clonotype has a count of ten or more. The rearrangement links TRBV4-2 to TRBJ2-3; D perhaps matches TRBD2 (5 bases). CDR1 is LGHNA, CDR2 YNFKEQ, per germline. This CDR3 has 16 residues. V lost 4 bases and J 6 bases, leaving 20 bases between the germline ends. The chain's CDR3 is CASSPPGSQATDTQYF. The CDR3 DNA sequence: TGTGCCAGCAGCCCCCCGGGGTCCCAAGCGACGGATACGCAGTATTTT.